This T cell receptor (beta chain) was sequenced for a study of cytotoxic CD8 clonotypes in ibrutinib-treated CLL. Method: immunoSEQ multiplex PCR; TCRdb's copy keeps in-frame clones and lacks some. Counted here are about 180,000 clones, around 80% occurring once; the ten biggest clones make up about 4.5%. This CDR3 comprises 13 residues. Looked up from germline, CDR1 is GTSNPN and CDR2 is SVGIG (reference sequence). Between the trimmed V and J ends, which lost 8 bases and 0 bases, there was a span of 8 bases. The material sequenced was PBMCs, taken after 24 months of ibrutinib treatment. The receptor comes from a human donor with chronic lymphocytic leukemia. The chain recombines TRBV30 with TRBJ2-6; no firm D call. The CDR3 loop reads CARGGSGANVLTF. In DNA, the CDR3 is TGTGCCCGCGGTGGCTCTGGGGCCAACGTCCTGACTTTC.